These 5 T cell receptor beta chains share one sample of origin, sequenced in a study of T cells in Graves' hyperthyroidism and ophthalmopathy. RNA transcripts were the template for amplifying TCR beta CDR3 regions. The TCR CDR3 was amplified in a first-round RT-PCR using the HTBI primer set. Using its own MiXCR run on the multiplex PCR reads, TCRdb lists one record per CDR3 protein. This table holds fewer than 300,000 distinct CDR3 sequences, roughly 15% found once. Sequencing input: blood. The receptor set was obtained from a woman aged 45 to 65 with Graves' hyperthyroidism that later progressed to Graves' ophthalmopathy.

V is TRBV9 and J is TRBJ2-3; the match to TRBD2 covers 8 bases. Trimming removed 3 bases from V and 0 bases from J; junction bases left unmatched: 9. In germline, CDR1 is SGDLS, CDR2 YYNGEE. The CDR3 is 17 amino acids. The CDR3 reads CASSARLARTSTDTQYF. CDR3 DNA: TGTGCCAGCAGCGCCAGACTAGCGAGAACTAGCACAGATACGCAGTATTTT.

This clonotype was seen repeatedly, ten times or more. The chain couples TRBV20-1 to TRBJ2-7; 7 bases are shared with TRBD1. V was pared by 5 bases and J by 7 bases, with 11 bases of the junction left unmatched. This CDR3 is 13 amino acids long. Germline lookup yields CDR1 DFQATT and CDR2 SNEGSKA (reference sequence). CDR3 sequence: CSALVQGQGEQYF. The CDR3 region has the DNA TGCAGTGCTCTTGTACAGGGGCAGGGTGAGCAGTACTTC.

This clonotype was counted at least ten times. The gene calls are TRBV29-1 and TRBJ2-1, with 12 positions matching TRBD2. The junction had 10 bases not matched to a gene; V was cut back by 6 bases and J by 7 bases. The CDR3 spans 15 residues. Germline CDR1 and CDR2: SQVTM and ANQGSEA. CDR3 coding DNA: TGCAGCGTAATCCTCCTAGCGGGAGGGCCGAATGAGCAGTTCTTC. The encoded protein is CSVILLAGGPNEQFF.

This clonotype was seen repeatedly, ten times or more. The gene calls are TRBV20-1 and TRBJ2-7; D not certain. Germline V CDR1 and CDR2: DFQATT, SNEGSKA (reference sequence). Trimming removed 6 bases at V and 0 bases at J, with 12 bases between. The CDR3 spans 13 residues. The CDR3 DNA follows: TGCAGTGCCCTGGACGAGAGCTCCTACGAGCAGTACTTC. Translated, it gives CSALDESSYEQYF.

This clonotype was recorded many times. V is TRBV20-1 and J is TRBJ2-3; 9 bases are a match to TRBD2. V trimming: 2 bases; J trimming: 5 bases; junction bases outside the gene matches: 2. Germline CDR1 is DFQATT and CDR2 is SNEGSKA (reference sequence). The CDR3 is made up of 13 amino acids. CDR3: CSARPSGIDTQYF. For the CDR3, the DNA is TGCAGTGCTAGACCTAGCGGGATAGATACGCAGTATTTT.